Only a few counts were recorded for the clone carrying this T cell receptor (beta chain). Its antigen is unknown. The data belong to a study of vaccination and CD4 T cells after COVID-19. On the study more broadly: The convalescent population consisted of six males and four females, two of whom were of Hispanic ethnicity.

Regarding treatment: approximately nine-day PBMC culture with coronavirus spike peptide pools or control peptides (ViraFEST assay). ViraFEST grew antigen-specific T cells using peptide pools, then sequenced TCRs. Study results and limitations: Of the reactive clones in convalescent patients, a median approximately 89% showed up only post-vaccination.

Cultured CD4+ T cell DNA underwent sequencing with the Oncomine TCR Beta short-read assay. TCRdb analysed the PCR reads with MiXCR anew, one entry per CDR3 protein. The sample shows over 10,000 distinct CDR3 sequences, about 30% of them seen only once. The ends were cut back, 0 bases at V and 4 bases at J, with 6 bases in the middle. CDR1 and CDR2 (germline): SGHVS, FQNEAQ. The CDR3 is 13 amino acids. The receptor was isolated from a human donor who had recovered from COVID-19. The sequenced material came from CD4+ T cells from blood, cultured in vitro. The gene calls are TRBV7-8 and TRBJ1-2; D not resolved. Here the CDR3 DNA reads TGTGCCAGCAGCTTAGCACTGGGCTATGGCTACACCTTC. This gives the protein CASSLALGYGYTF.